The rows below give T cell receptor beta chains drawn from one sample of a study of lymphopenia after photon versus proton radiotherapy. The method was immunoSEQ multiplex PCR; TCRdb's version includes in-frame clones alone and lacks a portion of them. This repertoire shows 68,000 or so clones, roughly 88% found once; its top ten account for approximately 2.9%. The sample consisted of peripheral blood, taken from a patient treated with photon-based radiotherapy. All receptors come from a woman aged 65 to 85 with pancreatic cancer. Each CDR3 is given with its conserved first and last residue. D genes are given only for firm matches. Clone size is given for some rows only: seen once, a few or many times, or a class if the clone is expanded.

length,D,V,size,J,DNA,CDR3
16,NA,TRBV5-4,NA,TRBJ2-3,TGTGCCAGCAGCTCTGGGAACAGGAGAATCACAGATACGCAGTATTTT,CASSSGNRRITDTQYF
15,NA,TRBV7-9,NA,TRBJ2-7,TGTGCCAGCAGCGCCAGGGTTTTTAACCCCTACGAGCAGTACTTC,CASSARVFNPYEQYF
16,NA,TRBV7-2,NA,TRBJ2-5,TGTGCCAGCAGCCTCCGGGACCTTTTCCAACAAGAGACCCAGTACTTC,CASSLRDLFQQETQYF
13,NA,TRBV6-6,NA,TRBJ2-7,TGTGCCAGCAGTTCCTCGGAGTCCCACGAGCAGTACTTC,CASSSSESHEQYF
17,NA,TRBV5-1,NA,TRBJ2-2,TGCGCCAGCAGCTTAGGTTGGGTCAGCGGTAACACCGGGGAGCTGTTTTTT,CASSLGWVSGNTGELFF
16,NA,TRBV7-2,NA,TRBJ2-1,TGTGCCAGCAGCTTAGCGAGTAGCGGAGGCTACAATGAGCAGTTCTTC,CASSLASSGGYNEQFF
16,TRBD2,TRBV5-1,NA,TRBJ2-7,TGCGCCAGCAGCACGACTGGCGGAACTAGCGGGAGCGAGCAGTACTTC,CASSTTGGTSGSEQYF
15,TRBD1,TRBV18,NA,TRBJ2-7,TGTGCCAGCTCGCCGGGACAGGGCAGCTCCTACGAGCAGTACTTC,CASSPGQGSSYEQYF
15,TRBD2,TRBV15,NA,TRBJ2-7,TGTGCCACCAGCAGAGGGACGGGGGGGATCTACGAGCAGTACTTC,CATSRGTGGIYEQYF
13,NA,TRBV7-3,NA,TRBJ2-1,TGTGCCAGCAGCACGGGAAGTGTAGGGATTCAGTTCTTC,CASSTGSVGIQFF
13,TRBD1,TRBV28,NA,TRBJ2-1,TGTGCCAGCGGGACAGGACTCTACAATGAGCAGTTCTTC,CASGTGLYNEQFF
13,NA,TRBV4-2,few,TRBJ1-2,TGTGCCAGCAGCCCCTACGCTAACTATGGCTACACCTTC,CASSPYANYGYTF
12,NA,TRBV9,NA,TRBJ2-5,TGTGCCAGCAGCGTGGGACTGGAGACCCAGTACTTC,CASSVGLETQYF
14,NA,TRBV5-8,NA,TRBJ1-2,TGTGCCAGCGACCTTGGGACCCTTAACTATGGCTACACCTTC,CASDLGTLNYGYTF
16,NA,TRBV9,NA,TRBJ2-3,TGTGCCAGCAGCGTAGGGTTGGGTCGGAGCACAGATACGCAGTATTTT,CASSVGLGRSTDTQYF
16,TRBD2,TRBV11-2,NA,TRBJ2-1,TGTGCCAGCAGCAAGGGACTAGCGGGAGTATTGAATGAGCAGTTCTTC,CASSKGLAGVLNEQFF
14,TRBD1,TRBV30,NA,TRBJ2-7,TGTGCCTGGAGGAGGTCAGGGGGAACCTACGAGCAGTACTTC,CAWRRSGGTYEQYF
14,NA,TRBV9,NA,TRBJ1-1,TGTGCCAGCAGCGTAGTTCACACCGACACTGAAGCTTTCTTT,CASSVVHTDTEAFF
15,TRBD1,TRBV6-1,NA,TRBJ1-5,TGTGCCAGCAGTGTTTTGACAGGGGGCGGGCAGCCCCAGCATTTT,CASSVLTGGGQPQHF
15,NA,TRBV7-9,few,TRBJ1-3,TGTGCCAGCAGCCCCAAGGCCCGGTTCGGAAACACCATATATTTT,CASSPKARFGNTIYF
13,NA,TRBV2,NA,TRBJ2-7,TGTGCCAGCGAAAGTCTGAGCTCCTACGAGCAGTACTTC,CASESLSSYEQYF
14,NA,TRBV4-3,NA,TRBJ1-1,TGCGCCAGCAGCTTGGATGGGGGGAACACTGAAGCTTTCTTT,CASSLDGGNTEAFF
16,TRBD2,TRBV5-1,NA,TRBJ2-1,TGCGCCAGCAGCTTAACCGGGAGGACCTCCTACAATGAGCAGTTCTTC,CASSLTGRTSYNEQFF
14,NA,TRBV7-6,NA,TRBJ2-5,TGTGCCAGCAGCTTAGGAGGGGGAGTGGAGACCCAGTACTTC,CASSLGGGVETQYF
14,NA,TRBV7-2,NA,TRBJ2-1,TGTGCCAGCAGCTTAGGGGGACCTCACAATGAGCAGTTCTTC,CASSLGGPHNEQFF
15,NA,TRBV9,NA,TRBJ2-1,TGTGCCAGCAGCGTAGTTGGGTCTAGCATGAATGAGCAGTTCTTC,CASSVVGSSMNEQFF
14,TRBD1,TRBV11-1,NA,TRBJ2-7,TGTGCCAGCAGCTTGCCCGGGACAGCCTACGAGCAGTACTTC,CASSLPGTAYEQYF
12,NA,TRBV28,NA,TRBJ1-5,TGTGCCAGCTCTTCAGGCAATCAGCCCCAGCATTTT,CASSSGNQPQHF
15,NA,TRBV2,NA,TRBJ2-4,TGTGCCAGCAGTCTCAGGTTACTAGCCAAAAACATTCAGTACTTC,CASSLRLLAKNIQYF
14,TRBD2,TRBV7-2,NA,TRBJ2-2,TGTGCCAGCAGCTTAGCCCTAGCGGCCGGGGAGCTGTTTTTT,CASSLALAAGELFF
15,TRBD1,TRBV2,NA,TRBJ2-2,TGTGCCAGCAGTGTGGACAGGGATTCCACCGGGGAGCTGTTTTTT,CASSVDRDSTGELFF
16,NA,TRBV28,NA,TRBJ2-2,TGTGCCAGCAGCCCAAGCCAGGGTGTGAACACCGGGGAGCTGTTTTTT,CASSPSQGVNTGELFF
12,NA,TRBV7-3,once,TRBJ2-5,TGTGCCAGCAGTCTAGCGTCAGAGACCCAGTACTTC,CASSLASETQYF
12,NA,TRBV5-1,NA,TRBJ2-7,TGCGCCAGCAGCTTGGGTTCGGGGGAGCAGTACTTC,CASSLGSGEQYF
10,NA,TRBV20-1,NA,TRBJ2-1,TGCAGTGCCCCCAATGGAGAGCAGTTCTTC,CSAPNGEQFF
15,NA,TRBV6-5,NA,TRBJ2-5,TGTGCCAGCAGTTTGGGCTCGGGCCATAGTCAGACCCAGTACTTC,CASSLGSGHSQTQYF
15,NA,TRBV6-5,NA,TRBJ2-3,TGTGCCAGCAGTTACCGTCCGGACGACACAGATACGCAGTATTTT,CASSYRPDDTDTQYF
14,NA,TRBV12-5,NA,TRBJ1-2,TGTGCTAGTGGTTTGGTACCAGACAACTATGGCTACACCTTC,CASGLVPDNYGYTF
16,NA,TRBV6-7,NA,TRBJ2-7,TGTGCCAGCAGTTACTCGAAGGGCCAGGGACTCTACGAGCAGTACTTC,CASSYSKGQGLYEQYF
13,NA,TRBV19,NA,TRBJ2-5,TGTGCCAGTAGTTCCACTAGCAGGGTGACCCAGTACTTC,CASSSTSRVTQYF
16,NA,TRBV9,NA,TRBJ2-3,TGTGCCAGCAGCGACCCCCGTGGGGAGTCAGCAGATACGCAGTATTTT,CASSDPRGESADTQYF
14,NA,TRBV18,NA,TRBJ1-5,TGTGCCAGCTCACCACGCAATGCGGATCAGCCCCAGCATTTT,CASSPRNADQPQHF
15,NA,TRBV19,NA,TRBJ1-1,TGTGCCAGTAATCTCCGGACAAAGGGAAACACTGAAGCTTTCTTT,CASNLRTKGNTEAFF
15,TRBD1,TRBV2,NA,TRBJ2-2,TGTGCCAGCAGAGGGACAGGGGAAAGCACCGGGGAGCTGTTTTTT,CASRGTGESTGELFF
21,TRBD2,TRBV28,NA,TRBJ2-1,TGTGCCAGCAGTTTAACCCCTATGGCTAGCGGGCGATTGAGCTCCTACAATGAGCAGTTCTTC,CASSLTPMASGRLSSYNEQFF
13,NA,TRBV6-1,once,TRBJ2-7,TGTGCCAGCAGCAGGGCGAGCGCCTACGAGCAGTACTTC,CASSRASAYEQYF
17,TRBD1,TRBV5-1,NA,TRBJ2-3,TGCGCCAGCAGCTTTACTCGAACAGGGGTCGGCACAGATACGCAGTATTTT,CASSFTRTGVGTDTQYF
15,NA,TRBV21-1,NA,TRBJ1-1,TGTGCCAGCAGCAACTCGGAGGGCGAGAACACTGAAGCTTTCTTT,CASSNSEGENTEAFF
14,TRBD1,TRBV18,NA,TRBJ1-6,TGTGCCAGCTCACCGGGACAGTATAATTCACCCCTCCACTTT,CASSPGQYNSPLHF
14,NA,TRBV15,NA,TRBJ1-3,TGTGCCACCAGCAGCCAAGGGATTGGAAACACCATATATTTT,CATSSQGIGNTIYF
18,TRBD2,TRBV7-7,once,TRBJ2-7,TGTGCTAGCAGCTTAGAGCTAGCGGGAAGGTCGGGGTCCTACGAGCAGTACTTC,CASSLELAGRSGSYEQYF
15,TRBD2,TRBV6-6,NA,TRBJ2-1,TGTGCCAGCAGTCTCACTAGCGGAGCTTACAATGAGCAGTTCTTC,CASSLTSGAYNEQFF
15,TRBD1,TRBV7-6,few,TRBJ2-7,TGTGCCAGCAGCTTAGTTCAGACAGGGCCCTACGAGCAGTACTTC,CASSLVQTGPYEQYF
12,NA,TRBV28,NA,TRBJ2-7,TGTGCCAGCAGTTTAAGGGGTAACGAGCAGTACTTC,CASSLRGNEQYF
13,TRBD1,TRBV19,NA,TRBJ2-4,TGTGCCAGTAGTATAGGCAGGGGGAACATTCAGTACTTC,CASSIGRGNIQYF
14,NA,TRBV15,NA,TRBJ1-1,TGTGCCACCAGCAAGGACAAGACGAACACTGAAGCTTTCTTT,CATSKDKTNTEAFF
14,TRBD1,TRBV11-2,NA,TRBJ2-7,TGTGCCAGCAGACAAACCGGGACAGGGTACGAGCAGTACTTC,CASRQTGTGYEQYF